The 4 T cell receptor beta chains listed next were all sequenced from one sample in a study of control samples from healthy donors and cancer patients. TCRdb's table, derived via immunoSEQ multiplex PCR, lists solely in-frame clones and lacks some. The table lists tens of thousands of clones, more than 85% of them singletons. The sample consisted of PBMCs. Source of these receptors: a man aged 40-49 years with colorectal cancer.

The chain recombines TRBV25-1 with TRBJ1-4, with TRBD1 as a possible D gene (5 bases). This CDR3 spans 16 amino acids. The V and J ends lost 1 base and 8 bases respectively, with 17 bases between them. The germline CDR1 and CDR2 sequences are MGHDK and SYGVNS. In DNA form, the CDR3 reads TGTGCCAGCAGTGAATTCGGTTCCAGGGCGGGGGAAAAACTGTTTTTT. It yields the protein CASSEFGSRAGEKLFF.

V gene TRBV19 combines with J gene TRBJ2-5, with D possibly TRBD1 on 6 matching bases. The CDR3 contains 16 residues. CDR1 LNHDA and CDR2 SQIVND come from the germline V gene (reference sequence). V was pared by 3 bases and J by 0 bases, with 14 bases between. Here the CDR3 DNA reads TGTGCCAGTAGTATGTACAGGGCTGATTACCAAGAGACCCAGTACTTC. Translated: CASSMYRADYQETQYF.

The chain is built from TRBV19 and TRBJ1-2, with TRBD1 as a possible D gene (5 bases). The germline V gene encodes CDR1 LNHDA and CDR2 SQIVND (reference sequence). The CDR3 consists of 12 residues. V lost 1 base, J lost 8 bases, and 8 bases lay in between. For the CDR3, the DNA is TGTGCCAGTAGTATAGCGGACACAGGCTACACCTTC. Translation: CASSIADTGYTF.

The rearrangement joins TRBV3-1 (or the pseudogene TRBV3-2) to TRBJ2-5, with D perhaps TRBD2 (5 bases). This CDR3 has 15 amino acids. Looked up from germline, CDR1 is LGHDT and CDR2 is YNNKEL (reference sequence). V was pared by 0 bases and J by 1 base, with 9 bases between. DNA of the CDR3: TGTGCCAGCAGCCAAGATCATACTAGCCAAGAGACCCAGTACTTC. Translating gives CASSQDHTSQETQYF.